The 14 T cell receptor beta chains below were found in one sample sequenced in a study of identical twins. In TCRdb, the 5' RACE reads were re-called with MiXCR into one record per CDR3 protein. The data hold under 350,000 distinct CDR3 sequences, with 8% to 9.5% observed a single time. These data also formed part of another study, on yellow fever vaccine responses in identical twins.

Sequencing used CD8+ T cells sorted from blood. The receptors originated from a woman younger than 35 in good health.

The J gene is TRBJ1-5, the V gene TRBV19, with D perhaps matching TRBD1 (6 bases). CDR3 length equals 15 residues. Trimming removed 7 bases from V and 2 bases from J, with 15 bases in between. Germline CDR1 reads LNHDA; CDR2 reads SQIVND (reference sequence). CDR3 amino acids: CASKPRGYGNQPQHF. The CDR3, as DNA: TGTGCCAGTAAACCAAGGGGGTACGGCAATCAGCCCCAGCATTTT.

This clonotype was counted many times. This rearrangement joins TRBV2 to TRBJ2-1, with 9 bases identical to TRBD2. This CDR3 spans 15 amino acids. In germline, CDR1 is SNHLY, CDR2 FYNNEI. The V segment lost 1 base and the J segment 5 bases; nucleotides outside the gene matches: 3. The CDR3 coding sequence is TGTGCCAGCAGTGAAGGACTAGCGGATGACAATGAGCAGTTCTTC. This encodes CASSEGLADDNEQFF.

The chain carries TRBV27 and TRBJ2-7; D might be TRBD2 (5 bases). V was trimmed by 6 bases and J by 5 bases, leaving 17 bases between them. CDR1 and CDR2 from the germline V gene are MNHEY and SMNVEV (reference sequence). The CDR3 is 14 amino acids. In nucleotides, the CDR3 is TGTGCCAGCAGCTGGACCCGGGGTCTCGACGAGCAGTACTTC. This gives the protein CASSWTRGLDEQYF.

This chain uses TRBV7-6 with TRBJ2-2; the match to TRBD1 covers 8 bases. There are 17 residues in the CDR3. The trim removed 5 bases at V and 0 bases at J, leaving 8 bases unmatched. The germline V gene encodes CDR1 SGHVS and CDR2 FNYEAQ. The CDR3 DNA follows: TGTGCCAGCAGCGACACAGGGGGTGTCTCGAACACCGGGGAGCTGTTTTTT. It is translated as CASSDTGGVSNTGELFF.

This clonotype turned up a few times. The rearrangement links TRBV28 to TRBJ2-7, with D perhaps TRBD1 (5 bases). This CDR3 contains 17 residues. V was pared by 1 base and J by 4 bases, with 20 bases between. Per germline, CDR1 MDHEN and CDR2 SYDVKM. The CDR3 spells CASSLFLRQQSEYEQYF. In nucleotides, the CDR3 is TGTGCCAGCAGTTTATTTTTAAGACAGCAATCGGAGTACGAGCAGTACTTC.

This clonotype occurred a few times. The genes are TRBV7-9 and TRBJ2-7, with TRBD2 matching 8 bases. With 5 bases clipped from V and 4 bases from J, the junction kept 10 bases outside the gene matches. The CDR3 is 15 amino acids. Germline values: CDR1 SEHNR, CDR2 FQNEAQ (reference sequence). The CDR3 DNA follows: TGTGCCAGCAGCCCCCAGCGGGGGCAGATTTACGAGCAGTACTTC. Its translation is CASSPQRGQIYEQYF.

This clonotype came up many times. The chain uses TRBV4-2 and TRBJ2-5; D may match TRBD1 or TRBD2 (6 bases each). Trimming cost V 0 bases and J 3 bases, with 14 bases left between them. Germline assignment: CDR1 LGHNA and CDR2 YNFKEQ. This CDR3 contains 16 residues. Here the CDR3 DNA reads TGTGCCAGCAGCCAAGATGGAGGGGGAAATGAAGAGACCCAGTACTTC. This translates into CASSQDGGGNEETQYF.

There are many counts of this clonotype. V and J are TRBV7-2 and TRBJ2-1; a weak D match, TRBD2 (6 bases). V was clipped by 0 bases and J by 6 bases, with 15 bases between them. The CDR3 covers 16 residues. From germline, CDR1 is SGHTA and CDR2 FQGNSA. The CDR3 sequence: CASSLARTISLNEQFF. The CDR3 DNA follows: TGTGCCAGCAGCTTAGCGAGGACTATCTCTCTCAATGAGCAGTTCTTC.

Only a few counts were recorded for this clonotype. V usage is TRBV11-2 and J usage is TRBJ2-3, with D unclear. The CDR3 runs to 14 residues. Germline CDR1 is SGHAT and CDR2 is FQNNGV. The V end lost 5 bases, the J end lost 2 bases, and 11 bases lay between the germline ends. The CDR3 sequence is CASSLLSVTDTQYF. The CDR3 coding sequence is TGTGCCAGCAGCCTGCTCAGCGTCACAGATACGCAGTATTTT.

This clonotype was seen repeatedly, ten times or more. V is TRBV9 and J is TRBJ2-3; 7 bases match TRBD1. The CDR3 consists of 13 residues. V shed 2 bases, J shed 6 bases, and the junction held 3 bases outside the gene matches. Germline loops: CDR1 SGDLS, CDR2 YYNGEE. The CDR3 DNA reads TGTGCCAGCAGCGTCGACAGGGTGGATACGCAGTATTTT. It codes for CASSVDRVDTQYF.

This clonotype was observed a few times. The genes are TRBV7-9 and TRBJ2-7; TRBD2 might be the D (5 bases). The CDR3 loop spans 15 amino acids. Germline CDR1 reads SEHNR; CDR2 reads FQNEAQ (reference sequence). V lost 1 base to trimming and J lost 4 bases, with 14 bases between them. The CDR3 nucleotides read TGTGCCAGCAGCTTAGGAGTTAGCGCGGAGTACGAGCAGTACTTC. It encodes CASSLGVSAEYEQYF.

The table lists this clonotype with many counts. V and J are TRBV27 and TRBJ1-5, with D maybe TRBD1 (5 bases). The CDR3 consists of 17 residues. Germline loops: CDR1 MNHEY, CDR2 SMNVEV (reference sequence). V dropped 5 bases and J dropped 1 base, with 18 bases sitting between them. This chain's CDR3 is CASSLNAGTGSNQPQHF. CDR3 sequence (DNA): TGTGCCAGCAGTCTTAATGCCGGGACCGGCAGCAATCAGCCCCAGCATTTT.

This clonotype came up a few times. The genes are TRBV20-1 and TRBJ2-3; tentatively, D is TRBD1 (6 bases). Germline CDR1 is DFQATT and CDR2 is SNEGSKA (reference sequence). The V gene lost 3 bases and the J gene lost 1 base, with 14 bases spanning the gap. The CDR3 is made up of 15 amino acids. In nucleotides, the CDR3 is TGCAGTGCTAGTTTTCACAGGGAAGGCACAGATACGCAGTATTTT. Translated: CSASFHREGTDTQYF.

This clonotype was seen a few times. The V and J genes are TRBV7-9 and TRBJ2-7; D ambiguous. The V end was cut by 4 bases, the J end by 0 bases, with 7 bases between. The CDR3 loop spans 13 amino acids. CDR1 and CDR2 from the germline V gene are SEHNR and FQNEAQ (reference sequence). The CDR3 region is CASSWADSYEQYF. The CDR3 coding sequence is TGTGCCAGCAGCTGGGCAGACTCCTACGAGCAGTACTTC.